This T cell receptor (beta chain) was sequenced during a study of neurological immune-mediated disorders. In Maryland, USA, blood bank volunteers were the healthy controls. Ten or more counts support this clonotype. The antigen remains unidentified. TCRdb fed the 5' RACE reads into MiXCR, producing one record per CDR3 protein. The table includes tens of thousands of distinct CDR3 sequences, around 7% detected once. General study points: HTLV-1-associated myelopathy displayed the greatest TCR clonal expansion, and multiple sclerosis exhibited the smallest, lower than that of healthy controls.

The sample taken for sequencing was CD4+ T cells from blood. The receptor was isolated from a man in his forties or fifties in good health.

In nucleotides, the CDR3 is TGCGCCAGCAGCCAGAGACTAGCCGGGGAGCTGTTTTTT. It codes for CASSQRLAGELFF. The chain links TRBV4-3 to TRBJ2-2, with D possibly being TRBD2 (6 bases). V was shortened by 3 bases and J by 6 bases, with 8 bases between the two germline ends. This CDR3 comprises 13 residues. CDR1 is LGHNA, CDR2 YSLEER, per germline.